This T cell receptor beta chain appears in the sequencing data of a study of blood T cell repertoires in COVID-19. As for the study in general: Both acute and convalescent COVID-19 samples were obtained from the United States, Italy and Spain. T cells, B-cell-depleted T cells, or PBMCs supplied cDNA or gDNA.

Authors' analysis steps: It was from reference gene primer amplification that nucleated cell counts were estimated. Clones were read by immunoSEQ multiplex PCR, and TCRdb kept only the in-frame ones, dropping some. That table is the source of V, J and clone size, and D and trimming were worked out from the DNA. This sample has about 140,000 clones; more than 70% occur once, and the top ten carry approximately 10%. CDR1 SGHNT and CDR2 YYREEE come from the germline V gene (reference sequence). The CDR3 is 16 residues long. Unmatched junction bases numbered 11, after V lost 3 bases and J lost 4 bases. The genes are TRBV5-4 and TRBJ2-5; 8 bases agree with TRBD1. The receptor comes from a man aged 50 to 59 with active or convalescent COVID-19. Sequenced material: peripheral blood. CDR3 sequence: CASSSPRDRGGETQYF. In nucleotides, the CDR3 is TGTGCCAGCAGCTCCCCCCGAGACAGGGGAGGAGAGACCCAGTACTTC.